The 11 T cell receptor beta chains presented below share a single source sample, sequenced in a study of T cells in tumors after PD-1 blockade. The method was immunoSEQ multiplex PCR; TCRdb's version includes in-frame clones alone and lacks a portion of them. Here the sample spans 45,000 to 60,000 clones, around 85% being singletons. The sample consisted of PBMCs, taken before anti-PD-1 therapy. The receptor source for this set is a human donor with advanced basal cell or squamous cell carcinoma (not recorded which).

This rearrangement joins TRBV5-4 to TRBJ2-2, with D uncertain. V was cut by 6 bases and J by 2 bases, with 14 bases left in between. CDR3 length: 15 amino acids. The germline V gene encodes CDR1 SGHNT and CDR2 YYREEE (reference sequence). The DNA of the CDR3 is TGTGCCAGCACCCTCGATCAGCGCAACACCGGGGAGCTGTTTTTT. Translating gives CASTLDQRNTGELFF.

Written as DNA, the CDR3 is TGTGCCAGCAGTGATCTCCAAGGACTGCGATCGGCCAACGTCCTGACTTTC. This gives the protein CASSDLQGLRSANVLTF. This chain links TRBV6-1 with TRBJ2-6, with a possible D match to TRBD2 (5 bases). The CDR3 spans 17 residues. V was cut by 3 bases and J by 6 bases, with 18 bases left in between. Germline V gives CDR1 MNHNS, CDR2 SASEGT.

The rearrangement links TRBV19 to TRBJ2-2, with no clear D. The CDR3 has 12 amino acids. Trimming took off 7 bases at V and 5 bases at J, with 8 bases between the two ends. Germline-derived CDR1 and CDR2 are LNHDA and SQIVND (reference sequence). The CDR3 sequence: CASIGQTGELFF. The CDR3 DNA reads TGTGCCAGTATTGGGCAGACCGGGGAGCTGTTTTTT.

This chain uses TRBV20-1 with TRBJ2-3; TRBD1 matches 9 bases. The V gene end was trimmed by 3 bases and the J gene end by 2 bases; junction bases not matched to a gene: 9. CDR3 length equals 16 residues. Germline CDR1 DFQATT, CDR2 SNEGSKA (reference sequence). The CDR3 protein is CSASDRTGDLTDTQYF. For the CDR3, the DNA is TGCAGTGCTAGTGACCGGACAGGGGATCTCACAGATACGCAGTATTTT.

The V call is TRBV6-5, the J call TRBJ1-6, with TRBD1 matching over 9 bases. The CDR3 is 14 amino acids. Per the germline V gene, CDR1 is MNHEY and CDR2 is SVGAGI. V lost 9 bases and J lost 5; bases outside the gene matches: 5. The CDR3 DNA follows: TGTGCCAGTACCACAGGGGGCAATAATTCACCCCTCCACTTT. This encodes CASTTGGNNSPLHF.

The CDR3 is CASRYSTDTQYF. The CDR3 DNA follows: TGTGCCAGCAGATATAGCACAGATACGCAGTATTTT. The chain joins TRBV28 to TRBJ2-3; D ambiguous. The CDR3 totals 12 residues. Germline CDR1 and CDR2: MDHEN and SYDVKM. The V and J ends lost 6 bases and 0 bases respectively, with 4 bases between them.

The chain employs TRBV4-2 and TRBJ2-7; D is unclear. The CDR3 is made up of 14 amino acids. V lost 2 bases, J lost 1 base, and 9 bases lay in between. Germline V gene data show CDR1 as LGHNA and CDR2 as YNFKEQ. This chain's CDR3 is CASSQLPNSYEQYF. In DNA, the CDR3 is TGTGCCAGCAGCCAACTCCCTAATTCCTACGAGCAGTACTTC.

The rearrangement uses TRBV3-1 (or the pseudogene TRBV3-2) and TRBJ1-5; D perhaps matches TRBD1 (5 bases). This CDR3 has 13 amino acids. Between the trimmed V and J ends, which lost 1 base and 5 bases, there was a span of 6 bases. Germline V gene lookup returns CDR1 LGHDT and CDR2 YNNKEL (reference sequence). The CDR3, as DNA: TGTGCCAGCAGCCAAGGACAGTATCAGCCCCAGCATTTT. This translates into CASSQGQYQPQHF.

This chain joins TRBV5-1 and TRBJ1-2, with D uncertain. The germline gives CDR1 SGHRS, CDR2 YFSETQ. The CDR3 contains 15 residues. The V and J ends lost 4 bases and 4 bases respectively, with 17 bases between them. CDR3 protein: CASSLGEAVGYGYTF. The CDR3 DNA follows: TGCGCCAGCAGCCTCGGGGAGGCCGTTGGCTATGGCTACACCTTC.

The CDR3 region is CASRGIGTNEQFF. The CDR3 region has the DNA TGTGCCAGCAGGGGAATAGGCACCAATGAGCAGTTCTTC. The genes are TRBV7-9 and TRBJ2-1; no definite D call. This CDR3 contains 13 residues. The V gene's germline CDR1 is SEHNR and CDR2 FQNEAQ (reference sequence). Trimming stripped 6 bases from V and 6 bases from J, with 12 bases between.

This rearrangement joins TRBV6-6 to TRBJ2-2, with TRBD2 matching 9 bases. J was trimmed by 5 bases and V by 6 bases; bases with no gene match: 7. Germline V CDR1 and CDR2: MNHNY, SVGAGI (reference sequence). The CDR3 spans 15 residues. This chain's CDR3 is CASRIIAGVTGELFF. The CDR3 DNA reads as TGTGCCAGCAGGATTATAGCGGGAGTAACCGGGGAGCTGTTTTTT.